The clone carrying this T cell receptor beta chain has more than one count but fewer than ten. Sequenced by immunoSEQ multiplex PCR; TCRdb stores in-frame clones only, minus some. Here the sample spans 150,000 to 200,000 clones, 80% to 85% being singletons. The data were obtained in a study of cytomegalovirus exposure and HLA in healthy donors. The CDR3 consists of 14 residues. In germline, CDR1 is SGHNT, CDR2 YENEEA. Trimming stripped 1 base from V and 0 bases from J, with 6 bases between. J is TRBJ2-5 and V is TRBV11-3; D is uncertain. The sequenced sample consisted of PBMCs. The TCR sequence derives from a woman aged 25 to 39 in good health and CMV-seronegative. This CDR3 reads CASSLAQDQETQYF. The DNA of the CDR3 is TGTGCCAGCAGCTTAGCCCAGGACCAAGAGACCCAGTACTTC.